This T cell receptor (beta chain) was recovered during a study of T cells in Graves' hyperthyroidism and ophthalmopathy. This CDR3 spans 14 amino acids. Germline CDR1 DFQATT, CDR2 SNEGSKA (reference sequence). Ophthalmopathy cases scored 3 or more on the Clinical Activity Score and 4 or more on NOSPECS grade, with duration below 3 months. Lactation, pregnancy, other autoimmune disease or uncontrolled infection led to exclusion of patients. Template material for amplifying TCR beta CDR3 regions consisted of RNA transcripts. TCR CDR3 underwent first-round RT-PCR with the HTBI primer set. TCRdb re-derived calls from the multiplex PCR reads in MiXCR, one entry per CDR3 protein. The data hold approximately 490,000 distinct CDR3 sequences, with 22% observed a single time. Study-wide points: Blood also held most thyroid clonotypes expanded beyond 0.001.

Notes on this clonotype: Its antigen is not identified. A junction boundary mismatches the germline segment, possibly from a read error.

This clonotype was obtained from a woman in her 70s with Graves' ophthalmopathy. The V call is TRBV20-1, the J call TRBJ2-6, with TRBD1 as a possible D gene (5 bases). Input material: blood. Here the CDR3 DNA reads TGCAGTGCTAGAGATTTCTCTGGGGCCAACGTCCTGGCTTTC. It codes for CSARDFSGANVLAF.